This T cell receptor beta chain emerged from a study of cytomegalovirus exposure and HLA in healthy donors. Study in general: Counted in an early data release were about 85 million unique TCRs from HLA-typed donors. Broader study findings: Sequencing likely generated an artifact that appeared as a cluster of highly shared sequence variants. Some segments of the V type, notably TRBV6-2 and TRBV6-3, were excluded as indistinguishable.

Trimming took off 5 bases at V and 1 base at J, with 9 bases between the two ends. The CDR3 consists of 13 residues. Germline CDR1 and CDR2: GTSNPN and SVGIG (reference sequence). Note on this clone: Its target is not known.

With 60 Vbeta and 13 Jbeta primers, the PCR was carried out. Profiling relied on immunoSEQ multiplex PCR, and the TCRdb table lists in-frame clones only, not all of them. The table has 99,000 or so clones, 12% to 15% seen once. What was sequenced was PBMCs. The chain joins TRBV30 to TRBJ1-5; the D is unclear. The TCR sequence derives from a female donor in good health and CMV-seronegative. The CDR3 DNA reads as TGTGCCTGGTCAGACATGAGCAATCAGCCCCAGCATTTT. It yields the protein CAWSDMSNQPQHF.